Presented here are 8 T cell receptor beta chains from one specimen sequenced in a study of neurological immune-mediated disorders. The time point is: longitudinal time-point 1 (baseline). MiXCR, run by TCRdb on the 5' RACE reads, gives a single entry per CDR3 protein. The repertoire has around 60,000 distinct CDR3 sequences, roughly 10% of them found once; the top ten carry 6.5% to 8.5%. The sequencing sample was made of PBMCs. The receptors derive from a male donor with HTLV-1-associated myelopathy (HAM/TSP).

The table lists this clonotype with many counts. The rearrangement links TRBV9 to TRBJ1-4; 7 nucleotides agree with TRBD1. This CDR3 is 18 amino acids long. The germline CDR1 and CDR2 sequences are SGDLS and YYNGEE. V shed 3 bases and J 0 bases; nucleotides not matched to a gene: 11. The CDR3 nucleotides are TGTGCCAGCAGCGGTAGGCCCACAGGGGACACAACTAATGAAAAACTGTTTTTT. Amino acids: CASSGRPTGDTTNEKLFF.

This clonotype was seen repeatedly, ten times or more. The chain carries TRBV20-1 and TRBJ2-1; 10 bases are a match to TRBD1. The V segment lost 0 bases and the J segment 9 bases; nucleotides outside the gene matches: 8. This CDR3 is 15 amino acids long. CDR1 and CDR2 from the germline V gene are DFQATT and SNEGSKA (reference sequence). The CDR3, as DNA: TGCAGTGCTAGAGAATCCGGGACAGGGGCAGTTGAGCAGTTCTTC. Translating it yields CSARESGTGAVEQFF.

Remarks on this clonotype: A much larger clonotype is one base distant, so this may be a read error. J is TRBJ2-1 and V is TRBV18; D gene unclear. Trimming took off 4 bases at V and 6 bases at J, with 7 bases between the two ends. The CDR3 length is 12 residues. Germline-derived CDR1 and CDR2 are KGHSH and LQKENI. CDR3 protein: CASSRESNEQFF. DNA for the CDR3: TGTGCCAGCTCACGGGAAAGCAATGAGCAGTTCTTC.

This clonotype was observed many times. V is TRBV9 and J is TRBJ1-1, with a tentative D call TRBD1 (6 bases). V dropped 4 bases and J dropped 0 bases, with 13 bases sitting between them. CDR1 and CDR2 from the germline V gene are SGDLS and YYNGEE. CDR3 length: 15 residues. This chain's CDR3 is CASSLTGTMNTEAFF. The CDR3 bases are TGTGCCAGCAGCTTAACCGGGACAATGAACACTGAAGCTTTCTTT.

A word on this clonotype: A much larger clonotype is one base distant, so this may be a read error. The V gene is TRBV5-1, the J gene TRBJ2-3, with TRBD2 identical over 11 bases. The CDR3 contains 14 residues. From germline, CDR1 is SGHRS and CDR2 YFSETQ. CDR3 amino acids: CASSGGLAADKQYF. As DNA, the CDR3 is TGCGCCAGCAGCGGGGGACTAGCGGCGGATAAGCAGTATTTT. The full variable domain, its missing parts supplied by reference TRBV5-1 and TRBJ2-3, is KAGVTQTPRYLIKTRGQQVTLSCSPISGHRSVSWYQQTPGQGLQFLFEYFSETQRNKGNFPGRFSGRQFSNSRSEMNVSTLELGDSALYLCASSGGLAADKQYFGPGTRLTVL.

The table lists this clonotype with many counts. This sequence joins TRBV19 and TRBJ1-4; possibly TRBD1 for D (5 bases). V lost 4 bases and J 6 bases, leaving 12 bases between the germline ends. Germline CDR1 is LNHDA and CDR2 is SQIVND (reference sequence). CDR3 length: 14 residues. This CDR3 is CASSKAGRYEKLFF. Here the CDR3 DNA reads TGTGCCAGTAGTAAGGCGGGACGATATGAAAAACTGTTTTTT.

On this clonotype itself: One end of the junction is discordant with germline, which a read error may explain. The chain recombines TRBV3-1 with TRBJ2-7, with D perhaps matching TRBD1 (6 bases). The CDR3 runs to 15 residues. Germline CDR1 is LGHDT and CDR2 is YNNKEL (reference sequence). This chain's CDR3 is CASRKGDRGSYDQYF. DNA for the CDR3: TGTGCCAGCAGGAAGGGGGATAGGGGGTCCTACGATCAGTACTTC.

J is TRBJ2-7 and V is TRBV20-1, with a possible D match to TRBD1 (5 bases). Germline V gives CDR1 DFQATT, CDR2 SNEGSKA (reference sequence). The CDR3 is made up of 15 amino acids. The V gene lost 3 bases and the J gene lost 5 bases, with 20 bases spanning the gap. The CDR3 sequence: CSASRPAGFFHEQYF. DNA for the CDR3: TGCAGTGCTAGCCGCCCGGCAGGGTTTTTCCACGAGCAGTACTTC.